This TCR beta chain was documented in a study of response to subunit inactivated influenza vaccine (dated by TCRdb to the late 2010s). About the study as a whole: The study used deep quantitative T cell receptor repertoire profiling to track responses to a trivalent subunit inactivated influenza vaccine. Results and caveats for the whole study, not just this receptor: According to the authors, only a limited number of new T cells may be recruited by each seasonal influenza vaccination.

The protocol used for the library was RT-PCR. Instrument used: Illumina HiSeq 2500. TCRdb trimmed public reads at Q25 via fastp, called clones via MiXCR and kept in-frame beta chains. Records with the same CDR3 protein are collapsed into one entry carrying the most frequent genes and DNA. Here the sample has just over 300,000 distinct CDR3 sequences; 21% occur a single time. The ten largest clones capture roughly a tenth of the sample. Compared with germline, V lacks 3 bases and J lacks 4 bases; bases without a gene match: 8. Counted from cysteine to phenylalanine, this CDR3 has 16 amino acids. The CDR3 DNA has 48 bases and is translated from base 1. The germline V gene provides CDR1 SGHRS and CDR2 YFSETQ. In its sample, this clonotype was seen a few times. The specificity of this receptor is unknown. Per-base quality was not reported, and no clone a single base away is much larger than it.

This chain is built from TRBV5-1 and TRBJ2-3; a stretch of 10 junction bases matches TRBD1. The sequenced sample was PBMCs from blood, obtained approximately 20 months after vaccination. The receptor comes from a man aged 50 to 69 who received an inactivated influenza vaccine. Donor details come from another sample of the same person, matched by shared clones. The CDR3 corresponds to CASSYPTGGAADTQYF. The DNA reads TGCGCCAGCAGCTACCCGACAGGGGGCGCGGCAGATACGCAGTATTTT.